These 21 T cell receptor beta chains share one sample of origin, sequenced in a study of cytomegalovirus exposure and HLA in healthy donors (dated by TCRdb to about 2017). The receptor library was made with the immunoSEQ multiplex PCR assay. A mixture of 60 forward primers for TCR Vbeta segments and 13 reverse primers for TCR Jbeta segments was used in the multiplex PCR. TCRdb took this table from immuneACCESS and kept in-frame rearrangements with V and J called. Such tables lack part of the clones; where checked against another copy, unresolved V genes explain under half of the gap, and the rest is unexplained. The sample has fewer than 60,000 clones on record, approximately 84% of them singletons. The ten largest clonotypes hold 2.9% of the sample. Sequencing was performed on PBMCs. The receptors derive from a man aged 45 to 65 in good health and CMV-seronegative.

This clone was recorded a few times. This chain's CDR3 is CASSFAAGEIYGYTF. The CDR3 DNA follows: TGTGCCAGCAGCTTTGCTGCAGGCGAGATCTATGGCTACACCTTC. J is TRBJ1-2 and V is TRBV7-9; D is unresolved. The V gene's germline CDR1 is SEHNR and CDR2 FQNEAQ (reference sequence). Trimming removed 3 bases from V and 4 bases from J, with 15 bases in between. This CDR3 contains 15 residues. Variable domain in full (rest from reference TRBV7-9 and TRBJ1-2): DTGVSQNPRHKITKRGQNVTFRCDPISEHNRLYWYRQTLGQGPEFLTYFQNEAQLEKSRLLSDRFSAERPKGSFSTLEIQRTEQGDSAMYLCASSFAAGEIYGYTFGSGTRLTVV.

CDR3 region: CASSFSMDRGQGYTF. CDR3 sequence (DNA): TGCGCCAGCAGCTTCTCCATGGACAGGGGGCAGGGCTACACCTTC. V and J are TRBV5-1 and TRBJ1-2, with 11 bases aligning to TRBD1. V was pared by 2 bases and J by 8 bases, with 8 bases of the junction left unmatched. Germline CDR1 is SGHRS and CDR2 is YFSETQ. The CDR3 has 15 amino acids.

The gene calls are TRBV27 and TRBJ2-1; a weak D match, TRBD1 (5 bases). The CDR3 runs 17 residues. Germline assignment: CDR1 MNHEY and CDR2 SMNVEV (reference sequence). The V gene lost 1 base and the J gene lost 6 bases, with 19 bases spanning the gap. This chain's CDR3 is CASSLLVGDYVSNEQFF. As DNA, the CDR3 is TGTGCCAGCAGTTTATTAGTAGGGGATTATGTGTCCAATGAGCAGTTCTTC.

The J gene is TRBJ2-5, the V gene TRBV4-2, with 15 bases lining up with TRBD2. CDR1 is LGHNA and CDR2 is YNFKEQ in the germline V gene. This CDR3 is built from 18 residues. V lost 0 bases to trimming and J lost 5 bases; unmatched junction nucleotides: 7. CDR3 in amino acids: CASSQDGTSGGQWETQYF. Here the CDR3 DNA reads TGTGCCAGCAGCCAAGACGGGACTAGCGGGGGGCAGTGGGAGACCCAGTACTTC.

The gene calls are TRBV6-5 and TRBJ1-4; TRBD1 aligns across 7 bases. The CDR3 spans 14 residues. The germline V gene encodes CDR1 MNHEY and CDR2 SVGAGI. The J segment lost 6 bases and the V segment lost 6 bases, leaving 7 bases of the junction unmatched. This CDR3 reads CASRPTGTDEKLFF. In nucleotides, the CDR3 is TGTGCCAGCAGACCCACCGGGACAGATGAAAAACTGTTTTTT.

This clone has just a few counts. This rearrangement joins TRBV5-6 to TRBJ2-5; TRBD2 matches 11 bases. V shed 4 bases and J 4 bases; nucleotides not matched to a gene: 3. The CDR3 sequence is 14 residues long. CDR1 and CDR2 (germline): SGHDT, YYEEEE. CDR3: CASSLAGGLETQYF. CDR3 DNA sequence: TGTGCCAGCAGCCTAGCGGGGGGCCTAGAGACCCAGTACTTC. The variable domain in full, with the rest retrieved from reference TRBV5-6 and TRBJ2-5, is DAGVTQSPTHLIKTRGQQVTLRCSPKSGHDTVSWYQQALGQGPQFIFQYYEEEERQRGNFPDRFSGHQFPNYSSELNVNALLLGDSALYLCASSLAGGLETQYFGPGTRLLVL.

The chain employs TRBV2 and TRBJ2-7; 11 bases fit TRBD2. The CDR3 contains 14 residues. CDR1 is SNHLY, CDR2 FYNNEI, per germline. J gave up 8 bases and V 7 bases, and 10 bases lay outside the gene matches. The CDR3 region is CASTVAGGPMKQYF. The CDR3 DNA reads TGTGCCAGCACCGTAGCGGGGGGGCCGATGAAGCAGTACTTC.

The chain has TRBV5-1 and TRBJ1-2; 8 positions agree with TRBD1. The V gene's germline CDR1 is SGHRS and CDR2 YFSETQ. V trimming: 3 bases; J trimming: 3 bases; junction bases outside the gene matches: 1. The CDR3 loop spans 13 amino acids. CDR3 in DNA: TGCGCCAGCAGCTCAGGGGGCGACTATGGCTACACCTTC. It yields the protein CASSSGGDYGYTF.

The J gene is TRBJ1-1, the V gene TRBV7-9, with D uncertain. Germline CDR1 and CDR2: SEHNR and FQNEAQ (reference sequence). This CDR3 has 12 amino acids. V lost 2 bases to trimming and J lost 5 bases, with 6 bases between them. DNA of the CDR3: TGTGCCAGCAGCTTATCTGTAACTGAAGCTTTCTTT. Protein: CASSLSVTEAFF.

The J gene is TRBJ2-3, the V gene TRBV28; no definite D call. This CDR3 comprises 16 residues. V shed 7 bases and J shed 1 base, with 18 bases lying between them. Germline V CDR1 and CDR2: MDHEN, SYDVKM. The DNA of the CDR3 is TGTGCCAGCAAGAGGTTGGGTCTTTCTCGCACAGATACGCAGTATTTT. It codes for CASKRLGLSRTDTQYF.

The chain combines TRBV25-1 with TRBJ2-7; possibly TRBD2 for D (5 bases). CDR1 and CDR2 (germline): MGHDK, SYGVNS. This CDR3 has 15 amino acids. Between the trimmed V and J ends, which lost 2 bases and 0 bases, there was a span of 11 bases. The CDR3 sequence is CASSERAGLSYEQYF. CDR3 coding DNA: TGTGCCAGCAGTGAACGGGCGGGCCTCTCCTACGAGCAGTACTTC.

This clone was counted a few times. The chain carries TRBV7-6 and TRBJ1-4; 9 nucleotides agree with TRBD1. Germline CDR1 and CDR2: SGHVS and FNYEAQ. The V and J ends lost 0 bases and 9 bases, in that order; junction bases with no gene match: 2. The CDR3 is made up of 14 amino acids. The CDR3 sequence is CASSLAHRGQKLFF. CDR3 DNA: TGTGCCAGCAGCTTAGCCCACAGGGGGCAAAAACTGTTTTTT.

The rearrangement joins TRBV30 to TRBJ1-6, with a tentative D call TRBD1 (6 bases). CDR1 GTSNPN and CDR2 SVGIG come from the germline V gene (reference sequence). Trimming left V 2 bases short and J 7 bases short, with 15 bases between. The CDR3 sequence is 15 residues long. Here the CDR3 reads CAWSTQGSRNSPLHF. Written as DNA, the CDR3 is TGTGCCTGGAGTACACAGGGTTCGAGGAATTCACCCCTCCACTTT.

This clone appeared a few times. The CDR3, as DNA: TGTGCCAGCAGCCCCGGGACAGGGAGAGAAAACATTCAGTACTTC. Amino acids: CASSPGTGRENIQYF. The chain recombines TRBV6-5 with TRBJ2-4; 9 bases fit TRBD1. The CDR3 contains 15 residues. V lost 6 bases, J lost 5 bases, and 8 bases stayed unmatched. Germline values: CDR1 MNHEY, CDR2 SVGAGI.

The chain uses TRBV11-2 and TRBJ1-1, with a possible D match to TRBD1 (6 bases). CDR1 and CDR2 from the germline V gene are SGHAT and FQNNGV. The CDR3 covers 14 residues. The V end lost 0 bases, the J end lost 4 bases, and 9 bases lay between the germline ends. CDR3 protein: CASSLEGAGTEAFF. DNA for the CDR3: TGTGCCAGCAGCTTAGAGGGGGCGGGCACTGAAGCTTTCTTT.

The J gene is TRBJ1-5, the V gene TRBV6-1, with unresolved D. Looked up from germline, CDR1 is MNHNS and CDR2 is SASEGT. The CDR3 consists of 17 residues. Between the trimmed V and J ends, which lost 1 base and 0 bases, there was a span of 13 bases. CDR3 amino acids: CASSEGVGRNSNQPQHF. The CDR3 nucleotides are TGTGCCAGCAGTGAAGGTGTCGGGAGGAATAGCAATCAGCCCCAGCATTTT.

The CDR3 is CASSQVATGERDNEQFF. CDR3 sequence (DNA): TGCGCCAGCAGCCAAGTGGCTACAGGGGAGAGGGACAATGAGCAGTTCTTC. The rearrangement uses TRBV4-1 and TRBJ2-1, with 7 bases fitting TRBD1. Germline CDR1 MGHRA, CDR2 YSYEKL. The ends lost 1 base at V and 5 bases at J; junction bases unmatched: 11. The CDR3 consists of 17 residues.

The rearrangement links TRBV7-2 to TRBJ2-5; 10 bases align to TRBD2. The germline CDR1 and CDR2 sequences are SGHTA and FQGNSA. V dropped 4 bases and J dropped 1; count of bases not matched to a gene: 12. This CDR3 has 18 amino acids. The CDR3 DNA reads TGTGCCAGCAGCTCCGGCGGGTTAGCGGGGGGCCCCCAAGAGACCCAGTACTTC. It codes for CASSSGGLAGGPQETQYF.

The CDR3 DNA follows: TGTGCCAGCAGTTACTCAGGGGGCGCATATAATTCACCCCTCCACTTT. It specifies CASSYSGGAYNSPLHF. The gene calls are TRBV6-5 and TRBJ1-6; 7 bases match TRBD1. Germline loops: CDR1 MNHEY, CDR2 SVGAGI. J was trimmed by 4 bases and V by 0 bases; bases with no gene match: 3. The CDR3 consists of 16 residues.

This sequence joins TRBV13 and TRBJ1-3; D unresolved. CDR3 length: 12 amino acids. Deletions cut 1 base from V and 4 bases from J, with 2 bases between. Germline values: CDR1 PRHDT, CDR2 FYEKMQ (reference sequence). CDR3: CASSLVGNTIYF. The CDR3, as DNA: TGTGCCAGCAGCTTAGTAGGAAACACCATATATTTT.

This clone came up a few times. V usage is TRBV19 and J usage is TRBJ2-2, with D unclear. V lost 5 bases to trimming and J lost 5 bases, with 18 bases between them. The CDR3 is 16 amino acids. Germline CDR1 is LNHDA and CDR2 is SQIVND (reference sequence). In nucleotides, the CDR3 is TGTGCCAGTAGTCTGGCCGGGTCCCGTTTAACCGGGGAGCTGTTTTTT. This encodes CASSLAGSRLTGELFF.